The clone carrying this T cell receptor beta chain was observed a single time. Its antigen is not known. The data originate from a study of blood T cells in healthy people across ages. Study conclusions and caveats: Bulk PBMC profiling left naive and antigen-experienced comparisons inconclusive.

Samples each had at least 6 micrograms of total RNA extracted. Sample-barcoded 5' priming and a J-beta primer mix drove a second PCR of roughly 6 to 12 cycles. A tag from a template-switch adaptor with 12 random nucleotides marked each cDNA molecule. One entry per CDR3 protein, called by TCRdb with MiXCR from the 5' RACE reads. Of about 1.5 million distinct CDR3 sequences detected, roughly 40% appear once; the ten largest clones hold roughly 7.7%. The ends lost 2 bases at V and 5 bases at J; junction bases unmatched: 5. This CDR3 comprises 15 residues. CDR1 and CDR2 (germline): WNHNN, SYGVQD (reference sequence).

The sequenced material came from blood. The chain links TRBV10-1 to TRBJ2-3, with 9 bases that match TRBD2. This clonotype was sampled from a woman younger than 35 in good health. DNA for the CDR3: TGCGCCAGCAGTGAGAGACTAGCGGACCAAGATACGCAGTATTTT. Residues: CASSERLADQDTQYF.